This entry features one T cell receptor beta chain sequence. These data come from a study of blood T cell repertoires in COVID-19. Turning to the study itself: The United States, Italy and Spain were the sources of the acute and convalescent COVID-19 samples. The analysed material was cDNA or gDNA that came from T cells, B-cell-depleted T cells, or PBMCs.

Authors' analysis steps: For nucleated cells, counts were estimated from reference gene primer amplification. This table comes from immunoSEQ multiplex PCR, and its TCRdb copy is limited to in-frame clones, with some not included. V and J calls and clone size are those listed in that table; D and trimming were worked out from the DNA. The sample includes 95,000 to 110,000 clones, roughly 90% of them seen just once. The origin of this receptor is a woman aged 55-75 years with acute or convalescent COVID-19. Sequenced material: peripheral blood.

The CDR3 sequence is CASSELREKLFF. DNA of the CDR3: TGTGCCAGCAGTGAATTGAGGGAAAAACTGTTTTTT. This chain uses TRBV6-1 with TRBJ1-4; D gene ambiguous. This CDR3 is 12 amino acids long. V gave up 2 bases and J gave up 8 bases, with 6 bases separating them. Germline V lookup: CDR1 MNHNS, CDR2 SASEGT.